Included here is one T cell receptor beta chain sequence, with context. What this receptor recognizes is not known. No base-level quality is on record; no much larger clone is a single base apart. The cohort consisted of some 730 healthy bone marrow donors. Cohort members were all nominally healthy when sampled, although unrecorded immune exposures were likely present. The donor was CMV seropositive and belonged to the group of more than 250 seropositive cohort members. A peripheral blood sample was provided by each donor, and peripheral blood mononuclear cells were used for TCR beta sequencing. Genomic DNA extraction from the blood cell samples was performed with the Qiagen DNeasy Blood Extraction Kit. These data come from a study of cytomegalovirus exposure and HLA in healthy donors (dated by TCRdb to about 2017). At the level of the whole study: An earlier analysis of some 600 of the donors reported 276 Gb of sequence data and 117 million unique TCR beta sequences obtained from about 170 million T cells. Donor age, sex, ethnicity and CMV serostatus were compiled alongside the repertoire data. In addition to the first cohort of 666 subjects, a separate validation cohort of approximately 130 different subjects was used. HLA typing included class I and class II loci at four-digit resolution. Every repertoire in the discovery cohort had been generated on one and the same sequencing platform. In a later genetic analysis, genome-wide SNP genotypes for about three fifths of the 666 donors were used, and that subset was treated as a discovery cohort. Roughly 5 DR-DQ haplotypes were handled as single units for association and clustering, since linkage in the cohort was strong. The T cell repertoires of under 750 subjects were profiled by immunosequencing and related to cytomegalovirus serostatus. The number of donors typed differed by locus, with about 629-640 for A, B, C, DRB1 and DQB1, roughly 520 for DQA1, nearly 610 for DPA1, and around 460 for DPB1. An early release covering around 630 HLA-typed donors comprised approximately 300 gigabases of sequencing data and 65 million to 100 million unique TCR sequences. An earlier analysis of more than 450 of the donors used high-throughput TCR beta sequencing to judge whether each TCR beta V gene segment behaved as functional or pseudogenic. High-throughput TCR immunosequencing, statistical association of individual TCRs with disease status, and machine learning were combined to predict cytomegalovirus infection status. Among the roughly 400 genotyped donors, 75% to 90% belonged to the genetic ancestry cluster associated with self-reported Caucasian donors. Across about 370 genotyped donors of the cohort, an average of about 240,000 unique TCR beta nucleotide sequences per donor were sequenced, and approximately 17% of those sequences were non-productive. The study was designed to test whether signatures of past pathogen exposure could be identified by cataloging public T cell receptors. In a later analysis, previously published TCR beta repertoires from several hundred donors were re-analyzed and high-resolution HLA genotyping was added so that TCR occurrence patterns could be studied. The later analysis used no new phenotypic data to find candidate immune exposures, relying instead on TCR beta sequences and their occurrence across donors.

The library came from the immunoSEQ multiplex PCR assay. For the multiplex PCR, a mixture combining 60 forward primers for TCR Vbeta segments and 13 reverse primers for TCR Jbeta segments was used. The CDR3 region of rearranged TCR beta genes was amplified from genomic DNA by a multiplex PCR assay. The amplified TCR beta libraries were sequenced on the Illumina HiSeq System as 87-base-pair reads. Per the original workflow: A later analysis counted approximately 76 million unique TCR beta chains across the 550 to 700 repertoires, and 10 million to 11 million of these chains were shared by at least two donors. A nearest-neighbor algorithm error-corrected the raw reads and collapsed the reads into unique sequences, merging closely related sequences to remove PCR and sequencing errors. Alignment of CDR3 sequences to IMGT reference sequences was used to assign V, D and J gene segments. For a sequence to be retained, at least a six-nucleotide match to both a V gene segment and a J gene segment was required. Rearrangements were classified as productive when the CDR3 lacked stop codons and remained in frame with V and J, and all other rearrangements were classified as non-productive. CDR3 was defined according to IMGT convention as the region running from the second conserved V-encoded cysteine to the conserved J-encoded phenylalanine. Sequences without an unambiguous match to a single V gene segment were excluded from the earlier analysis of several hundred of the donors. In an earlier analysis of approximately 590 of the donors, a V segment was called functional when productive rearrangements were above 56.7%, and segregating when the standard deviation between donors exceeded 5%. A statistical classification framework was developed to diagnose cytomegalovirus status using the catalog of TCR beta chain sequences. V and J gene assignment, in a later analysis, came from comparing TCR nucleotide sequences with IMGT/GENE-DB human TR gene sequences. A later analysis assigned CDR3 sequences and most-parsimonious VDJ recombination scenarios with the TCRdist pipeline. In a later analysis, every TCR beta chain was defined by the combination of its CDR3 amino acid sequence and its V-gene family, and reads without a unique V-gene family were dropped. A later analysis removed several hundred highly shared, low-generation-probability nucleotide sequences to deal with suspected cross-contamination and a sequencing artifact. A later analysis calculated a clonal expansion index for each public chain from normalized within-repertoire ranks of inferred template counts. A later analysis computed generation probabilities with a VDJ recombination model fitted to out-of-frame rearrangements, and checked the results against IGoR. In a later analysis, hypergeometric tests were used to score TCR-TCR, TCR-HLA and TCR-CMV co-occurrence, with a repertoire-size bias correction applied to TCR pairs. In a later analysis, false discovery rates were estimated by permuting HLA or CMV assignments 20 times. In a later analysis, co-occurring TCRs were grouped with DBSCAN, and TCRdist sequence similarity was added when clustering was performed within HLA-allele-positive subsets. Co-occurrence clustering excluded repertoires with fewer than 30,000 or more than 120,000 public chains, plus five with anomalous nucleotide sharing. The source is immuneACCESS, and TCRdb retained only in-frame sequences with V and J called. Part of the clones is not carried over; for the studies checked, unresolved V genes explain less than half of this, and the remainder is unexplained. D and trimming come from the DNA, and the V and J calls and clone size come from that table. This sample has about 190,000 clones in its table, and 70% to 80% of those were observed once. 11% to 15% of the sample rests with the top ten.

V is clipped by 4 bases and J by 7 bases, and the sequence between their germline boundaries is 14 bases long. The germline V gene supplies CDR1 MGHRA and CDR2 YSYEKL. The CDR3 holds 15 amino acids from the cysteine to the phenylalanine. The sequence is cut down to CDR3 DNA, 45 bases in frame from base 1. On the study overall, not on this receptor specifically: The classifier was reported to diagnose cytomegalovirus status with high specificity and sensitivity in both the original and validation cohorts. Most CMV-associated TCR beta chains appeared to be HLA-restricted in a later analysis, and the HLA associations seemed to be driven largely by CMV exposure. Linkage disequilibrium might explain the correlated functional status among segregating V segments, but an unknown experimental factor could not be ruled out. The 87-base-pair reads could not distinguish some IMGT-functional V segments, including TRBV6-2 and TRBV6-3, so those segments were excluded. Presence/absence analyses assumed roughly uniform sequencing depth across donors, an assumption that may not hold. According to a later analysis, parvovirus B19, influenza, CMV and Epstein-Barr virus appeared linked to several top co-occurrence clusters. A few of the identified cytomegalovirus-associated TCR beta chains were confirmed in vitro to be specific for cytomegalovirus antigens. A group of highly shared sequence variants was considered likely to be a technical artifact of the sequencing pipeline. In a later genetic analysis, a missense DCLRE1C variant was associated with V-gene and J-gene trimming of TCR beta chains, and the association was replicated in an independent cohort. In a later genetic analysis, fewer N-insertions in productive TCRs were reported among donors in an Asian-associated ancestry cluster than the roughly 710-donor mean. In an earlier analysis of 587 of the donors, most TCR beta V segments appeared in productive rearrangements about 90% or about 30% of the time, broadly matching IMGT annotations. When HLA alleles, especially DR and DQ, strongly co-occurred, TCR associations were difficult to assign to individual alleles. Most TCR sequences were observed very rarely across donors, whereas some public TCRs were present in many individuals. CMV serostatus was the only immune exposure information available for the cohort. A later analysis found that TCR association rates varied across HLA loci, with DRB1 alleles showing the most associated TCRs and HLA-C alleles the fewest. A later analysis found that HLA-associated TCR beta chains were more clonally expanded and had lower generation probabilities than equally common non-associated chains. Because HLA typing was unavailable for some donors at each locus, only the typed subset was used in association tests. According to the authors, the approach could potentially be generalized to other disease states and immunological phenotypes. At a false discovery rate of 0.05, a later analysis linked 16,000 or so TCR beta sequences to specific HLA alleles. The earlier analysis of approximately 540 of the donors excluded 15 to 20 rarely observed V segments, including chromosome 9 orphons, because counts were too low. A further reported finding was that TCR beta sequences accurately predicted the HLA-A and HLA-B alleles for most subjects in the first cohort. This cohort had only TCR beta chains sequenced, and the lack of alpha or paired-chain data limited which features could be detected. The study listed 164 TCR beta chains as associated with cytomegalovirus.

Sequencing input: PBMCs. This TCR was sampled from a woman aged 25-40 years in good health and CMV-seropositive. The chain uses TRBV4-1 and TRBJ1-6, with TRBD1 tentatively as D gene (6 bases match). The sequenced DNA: TGCGCCAGCAGCCTCCCCGGACAGAGCAATTCACCCCTCCACTTT. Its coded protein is CASSLPGQSNSPLHF.